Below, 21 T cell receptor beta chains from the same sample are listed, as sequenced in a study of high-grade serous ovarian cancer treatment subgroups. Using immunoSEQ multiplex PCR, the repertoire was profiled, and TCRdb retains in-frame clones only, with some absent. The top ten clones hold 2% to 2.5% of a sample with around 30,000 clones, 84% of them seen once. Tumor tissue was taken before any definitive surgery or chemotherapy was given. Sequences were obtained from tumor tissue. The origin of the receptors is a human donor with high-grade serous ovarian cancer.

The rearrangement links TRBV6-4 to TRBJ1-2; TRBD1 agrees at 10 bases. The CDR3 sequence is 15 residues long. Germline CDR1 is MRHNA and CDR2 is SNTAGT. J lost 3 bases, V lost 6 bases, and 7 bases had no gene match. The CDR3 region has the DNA TGTGCCAGCAGCCCGACGACAGGGGGCCACTATGGCTACACCTTC. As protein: CASSPTTGGHYGYTF.

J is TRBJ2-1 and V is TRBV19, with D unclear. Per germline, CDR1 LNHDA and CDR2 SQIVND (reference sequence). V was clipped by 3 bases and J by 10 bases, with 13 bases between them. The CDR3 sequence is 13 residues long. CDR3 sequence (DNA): TGTGCCAGTAGTATCCGTTACACACAGGAGCAGTTCTTC. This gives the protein CASSIRYTQEQFF.

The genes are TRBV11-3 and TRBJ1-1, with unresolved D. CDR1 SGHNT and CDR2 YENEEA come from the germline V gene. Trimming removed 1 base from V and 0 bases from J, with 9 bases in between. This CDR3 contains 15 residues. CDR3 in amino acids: CASSLVNGMNTEAFF. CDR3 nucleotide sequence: TGTGCCAGCAGCTTAGTGAACGGCATGAACACTGAAGCTTTCTTT.

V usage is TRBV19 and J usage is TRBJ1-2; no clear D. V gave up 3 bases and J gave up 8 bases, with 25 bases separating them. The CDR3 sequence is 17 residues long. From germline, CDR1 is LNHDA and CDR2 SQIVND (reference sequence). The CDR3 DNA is TGTGCCAGTAGTATGGAGCATTGGACGGGAGGTCAACACGGCTACACCTTC. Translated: CASSMEHWTGGQHGYTF.

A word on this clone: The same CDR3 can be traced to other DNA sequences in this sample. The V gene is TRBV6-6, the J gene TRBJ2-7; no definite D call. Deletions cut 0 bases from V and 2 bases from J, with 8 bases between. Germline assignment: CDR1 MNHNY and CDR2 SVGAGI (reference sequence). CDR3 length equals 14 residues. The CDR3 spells CASSYSVPAYEQYF. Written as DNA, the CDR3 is TGTGCCAGCAGTTACTCTGTTCCGGCCTACGAGCAGTACTTC.

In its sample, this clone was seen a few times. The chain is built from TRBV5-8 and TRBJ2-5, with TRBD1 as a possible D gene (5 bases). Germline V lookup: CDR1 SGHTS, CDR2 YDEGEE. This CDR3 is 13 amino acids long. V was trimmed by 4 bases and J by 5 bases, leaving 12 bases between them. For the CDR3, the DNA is TGTGCCAGCAGCATGACAGTGTTGGAGACCCAGTACTTC. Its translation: CASSMTVLETQYF.

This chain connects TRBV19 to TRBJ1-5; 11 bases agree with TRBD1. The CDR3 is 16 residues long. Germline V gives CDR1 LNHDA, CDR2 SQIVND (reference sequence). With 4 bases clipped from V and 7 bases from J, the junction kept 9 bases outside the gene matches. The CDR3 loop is CASSSQGQGVGQPQHF. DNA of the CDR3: TGTGCCAGTAGTAGCCAGGGACAGGGGGTCGGACAGCCCCAGCATTTT.

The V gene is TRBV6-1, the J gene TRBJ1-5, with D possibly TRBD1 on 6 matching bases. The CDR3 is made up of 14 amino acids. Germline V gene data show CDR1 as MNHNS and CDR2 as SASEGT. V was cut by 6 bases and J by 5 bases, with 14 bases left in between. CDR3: CASSNREGDQPQHF. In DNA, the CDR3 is TGTGCCAGCAGCAACAGGGAAGGGGATCAGCCCCAGCATTTT.

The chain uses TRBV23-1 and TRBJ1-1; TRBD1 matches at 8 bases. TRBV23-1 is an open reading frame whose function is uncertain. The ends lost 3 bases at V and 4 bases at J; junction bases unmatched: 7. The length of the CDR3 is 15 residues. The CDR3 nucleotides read TGCGCCAGCAGTCACCCCGGACAGGGCGGCACTGAAGCTTTCTTT. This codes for CASSHPGQGGTEAFF.

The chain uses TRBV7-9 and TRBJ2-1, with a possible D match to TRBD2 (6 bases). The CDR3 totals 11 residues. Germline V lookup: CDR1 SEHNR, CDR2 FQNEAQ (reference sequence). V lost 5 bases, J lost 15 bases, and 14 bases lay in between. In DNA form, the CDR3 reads TGTGCCAGCAGCCCCGTCACTAGCCTGTTCTTC. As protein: CASSPVTSLFF. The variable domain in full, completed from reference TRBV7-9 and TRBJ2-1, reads DTGVSQNPRHKITKRGQNVTFRCDPISEHNRLYWYRQTLGQGPEFLTYFQNEAQLEKSRLLSDRFSAERPKGSFSTLEIQRTEQGDSAMYLCASSPVTSLFFGPGTRLTVL.

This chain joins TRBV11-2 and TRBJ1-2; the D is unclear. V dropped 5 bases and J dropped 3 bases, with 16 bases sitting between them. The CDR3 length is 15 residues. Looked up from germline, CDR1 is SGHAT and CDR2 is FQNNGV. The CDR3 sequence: CASSPQRVLDYGYTF. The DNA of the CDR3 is TGTGCCAGCAGCCCCCAGCGGGTTCTGGACTATGGCTACACCTTC.

CDR3 region: CASSLGYGGGAKNIQYF. For the CDR3, the DNA is TGTGCCAGCAGCTTGGGGTATGGTGGGGGGGCCAAAAACATTCAGTACTTC. J is TRBJ2-4 and V is TRBV5-4; D might be TRBD2 (6 bases). The V gene lost 0 bases and the J gene lost 1 base, with 14 bases spanning the gap. The CDR3 sequence is 17 residues long. Germline loops: CDR1 SGHNT, CDR2 YYREEE (reference sequence).

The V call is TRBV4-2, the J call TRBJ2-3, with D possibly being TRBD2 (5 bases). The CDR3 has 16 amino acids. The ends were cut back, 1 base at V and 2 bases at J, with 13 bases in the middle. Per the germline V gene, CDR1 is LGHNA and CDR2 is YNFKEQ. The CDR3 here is CASSQGGRRNTDTQYF. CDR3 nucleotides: TGTGCCAGCAGCCAAGGCGGGCGGCGGAACACAGATACGCAGTATTTT.

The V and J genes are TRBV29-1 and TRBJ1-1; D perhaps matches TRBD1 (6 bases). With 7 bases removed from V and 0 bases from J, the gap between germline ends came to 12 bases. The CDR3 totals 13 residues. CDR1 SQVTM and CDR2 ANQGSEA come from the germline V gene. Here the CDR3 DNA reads TGCAGCGCGGCCGGGGGCATGAACACTGAAGCTTTCTTT. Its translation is CSAAGGMNTEAFF.

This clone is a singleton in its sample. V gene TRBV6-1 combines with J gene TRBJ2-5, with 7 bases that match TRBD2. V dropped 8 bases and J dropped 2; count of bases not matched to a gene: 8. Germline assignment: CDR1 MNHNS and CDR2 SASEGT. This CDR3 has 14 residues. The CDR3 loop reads CASDAGEGQETQYF. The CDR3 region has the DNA TGTGCCAGCGACGCGGGAGAGGGACAAGAGACCCAGTACTTC.

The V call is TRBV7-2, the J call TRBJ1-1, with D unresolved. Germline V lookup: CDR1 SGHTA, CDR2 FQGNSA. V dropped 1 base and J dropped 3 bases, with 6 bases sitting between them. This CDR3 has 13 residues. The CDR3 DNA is TGTGCCAGCAGCTTAGACAGCTACACTGAAGCTTTCTTT. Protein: CASSLDSYTEAFF.

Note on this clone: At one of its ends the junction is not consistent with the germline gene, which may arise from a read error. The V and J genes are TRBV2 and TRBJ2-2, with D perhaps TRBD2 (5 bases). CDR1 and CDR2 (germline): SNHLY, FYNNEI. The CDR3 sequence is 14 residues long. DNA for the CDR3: TGTGCCAGCAGTAAAGCGGAGAACACCGGGGAGCTGTTTTTT. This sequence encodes CASSKAENTGELFF.

CDR3 nucleotides: TGTGCCAGCAGCGGCCCCCCAGATACGCAGTATTTT. Protein product: CASSGPPDTQYF. The chain uses TRBV7-9 and TRBJ2-3; D ambiguous. Germline loops: CDR1 SEHNR, CDR2 FQNEAQ (reference sequence). Trimming cost V 5 bases and J 4 bases, with 7 bases left between them. The CDR3 extends over 12 amino acids.

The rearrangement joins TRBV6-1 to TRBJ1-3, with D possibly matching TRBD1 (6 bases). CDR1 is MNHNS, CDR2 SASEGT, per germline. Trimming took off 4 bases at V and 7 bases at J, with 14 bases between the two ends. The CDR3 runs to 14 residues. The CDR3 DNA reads TGTGCCAGCAGTGTAAACAGGGAGGGGAACACCATATATTTT. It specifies CASSVNREGNTIYF.

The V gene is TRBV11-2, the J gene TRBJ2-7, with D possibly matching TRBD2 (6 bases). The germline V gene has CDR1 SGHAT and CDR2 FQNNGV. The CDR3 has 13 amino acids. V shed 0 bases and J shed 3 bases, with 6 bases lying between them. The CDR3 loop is CASSLEGGYEQYF. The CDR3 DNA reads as TGTGCCAGCAGCTTAGAGGGGGGCTACGAGCAGTACTTC.

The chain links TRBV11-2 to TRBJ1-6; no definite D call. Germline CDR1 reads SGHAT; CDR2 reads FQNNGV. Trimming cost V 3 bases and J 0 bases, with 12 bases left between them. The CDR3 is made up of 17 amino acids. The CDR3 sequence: CASSFNRGASYNSPLHF. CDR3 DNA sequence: TGTGCCAGCAGCTTCAACCGGGGAGCCTCCTATAATTCACCCCTCCACTTT.